A selection of T cell receptor beta chains follows, all from one sample in a study of PD-1 blockade in classical Hodgkin lymphoma. The table came from immunoSEQ multiplex PCR; TCRdb's copy has only in-frame clones and leaves some out. Among about 13,000 clones listed, approximately 90% were seen once. Sequenced here: peripheral blood mononuclear cells (PBMCs), sampled at baseline. The origin of the receptors is a human donor with classical Hodgkin lymphoma. The CDR3 runs from the conserved cysteine through the conserved F or W. D genes are given only for firm matches. Expanded clones are given a class, and other clones once, few, many or no size at all.

TRBJ1-1,TRBV30,TRBD1,NA,CAWSVGGQGRAEAFF,TGTGCCTGGAGTGTAGGTGGACAGGGACGGGCTGAAGCTTTCTTT
TRBJ2-7,TRBV11-1,TRBD2,NA,CASSLIPSGNYEQYF,TGTGCCAGCAGCCTGATTCCTAGCGGGAACTACGAGCAGTACTTC
TRBJ2-1,TRBV11-3,TRBD1,NA,CASSLGTGTYNEQFF,TGTGCCAGCAGCTTAGGGACAGGGACCTACAATGAGCAGTTCTTC
TRBJ2-1,TRBV20-1,NA,NA,CSARVTGPLIF,TGCAGTGCTAGAGTTACGGGGCCCCTTATCTTC
TRBJ1-5,TRBV4-1,NA,medium-sized,CASSQRAGGAIGQPQHF,TGCGCCAGCAGCCAACGAGCGGGGGGGGCGATCGGTCAGCCCCAGCATTTT
TRBJ1-1,TRBV5-4,TRBD1,NA,CASSSRTGRTEAFF,TGTGCCAGCAGCTCCCGGACAGGGCGGACTGAAGCTTTCTTT
TRBJ1-4,TRBV4-1,NA,NA,CANCRQDYGGEKLFF,TGCGCCAATTGCCGACAGGATTATGGGGGTGAAAAACTGTTTTTT
TRBJ1-1,TRBV20-1,NA,NA,CSAGGTEAFF,TGCAGTGCCGGGGGGACTGAAGCTTTCTTT
TRBJ2-7,TRBV7-8,NA,NA,CASSLVQVSYEQYF,TGTGCCAGCAGCTTAGTACAGGTTTCGTACGAGCAGTACTTC
TRBJ2-7,TRBV30,NA,NA,CAWSSQVGVNEQYF,TGTGCCTGGAGTTCCCAAGTTGGGGTGAACGAGCAGTACTTC
TRBJ1-2,TRBV30,NA,NA,CAWSSNYGYTF,TGTGCCTGGAGCAGTAACTATGGCTACACCTTC
TRBJ1-1,TRBV7-9,NA,NA,CASSLASRSTEAFF,TGTGCCAGCAGCTTAGCGTCACGGTCCACTGAAGCTTTCTTT
TRBJ2-1,TRBV7-9,NA,NA,CASSSSVKFF,TGTGCCAGCAGCTCTAGCGTGAAGTTCTTC
TRBJ1-1,TRBV30,NA,NA,CAWSAFRVGTEAFF,TGTGCCTGGAGCGCATTCAGGGTGGGTACTGAAGCTTTCTTT
TRBJ2-5,TRBV5-6,NA,NA,CASSLGAGTEETQYF,TGTGCCAGCAGCTTGGGGGCGGGGACCGAAGAGACCCAGTACTTC
TRBJ2-1,TRBV11-1,TRBD2,NA,CASSLLTGLAGFNEQFF,TGTGCCAGCAGCCTCTTGACGGGGCTAGCGGGCTTCAATGAGCAGTTCTTC
TRBJ1-1,TRBV7-8,NA,NA,CASSFPFGTRGAFF,TGTGCCAGCAGCTTTCCATTCGGTACCCGCGGGGCTTTCTTT
TRBJ2-6,TRBV5-5,NA,once,CASSLRRATHSGANVLTF,TGTGCCAGCAGCTTGCGCCGGGCTACTCACTCTGGGGCCAACGTCCTGACTTTC
TRBJ1-2,TRBV27,TRBD1,NA,CATTRDRLF,TGTGCCACCACTAGGGACAGACTCTTC
TRBJ2-3,TRBV19,TRBD2,NA,CASGIAGGSGTQYF,TGTGCCAGTGGAATAGCGGGGGGGTCAGGTACGCAGTATTTT
TRBJ1-1,TRBV10-1,NA,NA,CASRPTTGWNTEAFF,TGCGCCAGCAGACCTACTACAGGGTGGAACACTGAAGCTTTCTTT
TRBJ2-7,TRBV18,TRBD2,once,CASSPPGTTYEQYF,TGTGCCAGCTCACCACCCGGGACTACCTACGAGCAGTACTTC
TRBJ1-1,TRBV4-1,TRBD1,once,CASSHLTGRYHNTEAFF,TGCGCCAGCAGCCATTTGACAGGGAGGTATCATAACACTGAAGCTTTCTTT
TRBJ1-2,TRBV29-1,TRBD1,NA,CSVEDPDRVNYGYTF,TGCAGCGTTGAAGATCCCGACAGGGTCAACTATGGCTACACCTTC
TRBJ1-4,TRBV4-1,NA,NA,CASSPRDLATNEKLFF,TGCGCCAGCAGCCCCAGGGACCTTGCAACTAATGAAAAACTGTTTTTT
TRBJ2-1,TRBV14,NA,NA,CASSLWTTSYNEQFF,TGTGCCAGCAGCCTCTGGACTACTAGCTACAATGAGCAGTTCTTC
TRBJ2-1,TRBV27,TRBD2,NA,CASSLSPSSGRAYSYNEQFF,TGTGCCAGCAGTTTATCCCCATCTAGCGGGAGGGCTTACTCCTACAATGAGCAGTTCTTC
TRBJ1-2,TRBV7-8,NA,NA,CASSIRRGPGALGYTF,TGTGCCAGCAGCATTAGAAGGGGACCAGGGGCGCTTGGCTACACCTTC
TRBJ1-4,TRBV11-3,NA,NA,CASSLDQGEDGNEKLFF,TGTGCCAGCAGCTTAGATCAAGGGGAAGATGGTAATGAAAAACTGTTTTTT
TRBJ2-2,TRBV6-1,TRBD1,NA,CASMTGVGTGELFF,TGTGCCAGCATGACAGGGGTGGGCACCGGGGAGCTGTTTTTT
TRBJ1-2,TRBV30,NA,NA,CAWSPKPGTTYGYTF,TGTGCCTGGAGTCCAAAACCTGGGACCACCTATGGCTACACCTTC
TRBJ2-3,TRBV12-5,NA,NA,CASVLTGGEGTDTQYF,TGTGCTAGTGTTCTGACCGGAGGTGAAGGGACAGATACGCAGTATTTT
TRBJ1-6,TRBV7-9,NA,NA,CASSLLRGNNSPLHF,TGTGCCAGCAGCTTACTGAGGGGCAATAATTCACCCCTCCACTTT